The entry that follows covers one T cell receptor beta chain sequence. These data belong to a study of blood T cell repertoires in COVID-19. Study-wide context: In each case, the material was cDNA or gDNA derived from T cells, B-cell-depleted T cells, or PBMCs.

Data came from immunoSEQ multiplex PCR; TCRdb stores just in-frame clones and leaves some out. The sample holds around 250,000 clones; roughly nine tenths are singletons and the top ten take 1.2%. The CDR3 spans 13 residues. Germline CDR1 and CDR2: MNHEY and SVGAGI. The V gene end was trimmed by 3 bases and the J gene end by 7 bases; junction bases not matched to a gene: 3. The rearrangement uses TRBV6-5 and TRBJ2-1, with 7 bases aligning to TRBD1. The TCR was taken from a human donor in a cohort exposed to, infected with or recovered from COVID-19 (not recorded which). The donor label of this sample is uncertain. The sequenced sample was PBMCs or T cells enriched from blood (not recorded which). The CDR3 DNA reads as TGTGCCAGCAGTTATAGGGGGCGTAATGAGCAGTTCTTC. Its protein product is CASSYRGRNEQFF.